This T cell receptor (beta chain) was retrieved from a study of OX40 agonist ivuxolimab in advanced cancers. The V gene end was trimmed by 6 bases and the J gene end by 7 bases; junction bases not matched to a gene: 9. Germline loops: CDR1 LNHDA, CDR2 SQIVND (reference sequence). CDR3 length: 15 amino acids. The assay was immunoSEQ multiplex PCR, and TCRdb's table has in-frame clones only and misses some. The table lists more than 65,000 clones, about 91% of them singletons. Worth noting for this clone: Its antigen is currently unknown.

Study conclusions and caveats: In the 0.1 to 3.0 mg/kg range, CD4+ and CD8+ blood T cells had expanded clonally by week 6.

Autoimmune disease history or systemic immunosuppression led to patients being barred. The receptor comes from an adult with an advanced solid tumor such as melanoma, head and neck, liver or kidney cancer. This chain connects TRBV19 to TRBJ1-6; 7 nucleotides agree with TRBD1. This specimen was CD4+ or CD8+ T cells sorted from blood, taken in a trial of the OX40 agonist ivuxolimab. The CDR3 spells CASSYGQAGNSPLHF. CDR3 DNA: TGTGCCAGTAGCTACGGACAGGCGGGAAATTCACCCCTCCACTTT. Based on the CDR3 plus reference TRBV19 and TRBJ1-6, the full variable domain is DGGITQSPKYLFRKEGQNVTLSCEQNLNHDAMYWYRQDPGQGLRLIYYSQIVNDFQKGDIAEGYSVSREKKESFPLTVTSAQKNPTAFYLCASSYGQAGNSPLHFGNGTRLTVT.